A single sample gave rise to the 19 T cell receptor beta chains below, sequenced in a study of Tregs in tolerant kidney transplant recipients. Libraries were prepared by immunoSEQ multiplex PCR; TCRdb keeps only in-frame clonotypes and omits some of them. The sample includes under 40,000 clones. The input for sequencing was CD8+ T cells from blood, taken before the transplant. The source of these receptors is a human donor who received a combined kidney and bone marrow transplant.

As for this clone: Coverage ceases 3 residues before the CDR3 finishes, and the germline J gene fills in the end. V gene TRBV13 combines with J gene TRBJ2-3; no firm D call. The CDR3 consists of 14 residues. Germline V gene data show CDR1 as PRHDT and CDR2 as FYEKMQ (reference sequence). Trimming removed 0 bases at V and 4 bases at J, with 8 bases between. The CDR3 DNA, read in part, is TGTGCCAGCAGCTTAGGAAGCCCCCCAGATACG. It yields the protein CASSLGSPPDT. The CDR3, in full, reads CASSLGSPPDTQYF.

Comments on this clone: The CDR3 goes on 3 residues after the read ends, and that part is filled in from the germline J gene. The chain links TRBV2 to TRBJ2-7; 7 positions agree with TRBD1. V was clipped by 7 bases and J by 2 bases; unmatched bases: 5. The CDR3 is 13 amino acids. The germline V gene encodes CDR1 SNHLY and CDR2 FYNNEI. The CDR3 here is CASIGQETYEQYF. The DNA read from the CDR3 is TGTGCCAGCATAGGACAGGAGACCTACGAG.

With respect to this clone: The read falls 3 residues short of the CDR3 end, and the missing part is taken from the germline J gene. The V call is TRBV7-9, the J call TRBJ1-1; D not resolved. There are 13 residues in the CDR3. Per germline, CDR1 SEHNR and CDR2 FQNEAQ (reference sequence). Trimming cost V 5 bases and J 1 base, with 8 bases left between them. The CDR3 bases that were read are TGTGCCAGCAGCGACACACAGAACACTGAA. Its translation: CASSDTQNTE. The entire CDR3 reads CASSDTQNTEAFF.

As concerns this clone: The observed sequence ends 3 residues before the CDR3 terminus, with the missing tail filled in from the germline J gene. This chain links TRBV20-1 with TRBJ2-5, with a weak D call TRBD1 (6 bases). CDR1 is DFQATT, CDR2 SNEGSKA, per germline (reference sequence). V lost 4 bases and J lost 5, with 17 bases in between. The CDR3 is 14 residues long. The CDR3 bases that were read are TGCAGTGCTACTCCAACAGGGTTTGGGGAGACC. Protein product: CSATPTGFGET. The full CDR3 sequence reads CSATPTGFGETQYF.

Comments on this clone: The read is 3 residues too short to cover the CDR3 end, so that end is filled in from the germline J gene. The V gene is TRBV20-1, the J gene TRBJ2-7; D might be TRBD1 (5 bases). This CDR3 region has 15 residues. Germline V gene data show CDR1 as DFQATT and CDR2 as SNEGSKA (reference sequence). Trimming stripped 0 bases from V and 1 base from J, with 13 bases between. The CDR3 sequence is CSARDGQGVSYEQYF. The covered CDR3 bases are TGCAGTGCTAGAGATGGGCAGGGTGTATCCTACGAG.

In regard to this clone: The read ends 3 residues early relative to the CDR3; the germline J gene fills the gap. This sequence joins TRBV20-1 and TRBJ2-5; D perhaps matches TRBD2 (6 bases). Trimming took 6 bases from V and 1 from J, leaving 15 bases between them. Germline CDR1 is DFQATT and CDR2 is SNEGSKA (reference sequence). The CDR3 consists of 14 residues. CDR3 residues: CSAPGLATQETQYF. Partial CDR3 DNA: TGCAGTGCCCCCGGGCTAGCGACCCAAGAGACC.

About this clone itself: From the germline J gene comes the end of the CDR3, since the read stops 3 residues before it. V usage is TRBV29-1 and J usage is TRBJ2-7; a possible D gene is TRBD2 (5 bases). With 7 bases removed from V and 5 bases from J, the gap between germline ends came to 9 bases. In germline, CDR1 is SQVTM, CDR2 ANQGSEA. This CDR3 spans 10 amino acids. Incomplete CDR3 DNA: TGCAGCGCTTACGGGGACGAG. Amino acid sequence: CSAYGDE. The whole CDR3 protein reads CSAYGDEQYF.

As for this clone: The sequence runs out 3 residues before the end of the CDR3; the remainder is reconstructed from the germline J gene. The chain recombines TRBV20-1 with TRBJ1-1, with TRBD1 matching over 7 bases. The CDR3 runs to 15 residues. The V segment lost 1 base and the J segment 0 bases; nucleotides outside the gene matches: 5. Germline loops: CDR1 DFQATT, CDR2 SNEGSKA (reference sequence). The part of the CDR3 DNA that was read is TGCAGTGCTAGAGCCCAGGGACAGCTGAACACTGAA. Its translation: CSARAQGQLNTE. The whole CDR3 sequence is CSARAQGQLNTEAFF.

Comment on this clone: The read stops 3 residues short of the end of the CDR3; the missing end is completed from the germline J gene. V usage is TRBV11-1 and J usage is TRBJ2-7, with TRBD1 matching over 8 bases. Germline V gene lookup returns CDR1 SGHAT and CDR2 FQDESV (reference sequence). V was pared by 1 base and J by 3 bases, with 2 bases of the junction left unmatched. The CDR3 covers 14 residues. Partial CDR3 DNA: TGTGCCAGCAGCTTAGAACAGGGGGTCTACGAG. Its translation: CASSLEQGVYE. The full-length CDR3 reads as CASSLEQGVYEQYF.

With regard to this clone: The read ends 3 residues shy of where the CDR3 ends; the end is completed using the germline J gene. V is TRBV14 and J is TRBJ2-7, with TRBD1 matching 7 bases. The CDR3 runs 12 residues. Germline CDR1 SGHDN, CDR2 FVKESK. The V and J ends lost 8 bases and 2 bases, in that order; junction bases with no gene match: 3. CDR3: CASGDSAYEQYF. The CDR3 DNA, read in part, is TGTGCCAGCGGGGACAGCGCCTACGAG.

In regard to this clone: The read gets to within 3 residues of the CDR3 end, and the germline J gene fills in the rest. The chain joins TRBV7-9 to TRBJ1-2; D is unresolved. Trimming removed 6 bases from V and 0 bases from J, with 11 bases in between. The CDR3 sequence is 14 residues long. Germline V CDR1 and CDR2: SEHNR, FQNEAQ (reference sequence). CDR3 DNA, as far as it was read: TGTGCCAGCAGACCCCCCGCGCCTAACTATGGC. This translates into CASRPPAPNYG. The whole CDR3 is CASRPPAPNYGYTF.

With regard to this clone: Coverage ceases 3 residues before the CDR3 finishes, and the germline J gene fills in the end. This sequence joins TRBV30 and TRBJ2-1, with 12 nucleotides matching TRBD2. Trimming cost V 2 bases and J 3 bases; bases outside gene matches: 5. Germline V CDR1 and CDR2: GTSNPN, SVGIG (reference sequence). The CDR3 is 16 amino acids. Here the CDR3 reads CAWSKTTSGSYNEQFF. The sequenced CDR3 bases are TGTGCCTGGAGTAAGACGACTAGCGGGAGCTACAATGAG.

On this clone itself: With the read ending 3 residues before the CDR3 end, the germline J gene is used to fill in that end. The chain joins TRBV13 to TRBJ2-5, with 11 bases identical to TRBD2. This CDR3 has 15 residues. Trimming removed 5 bases from V and 5 bases from J; junction bases left unmatched: 7. Germline CDR1 and CDR2: PRHDT and FYEKMQ (reference sequence). The CDR3 reads CASSELAGGSETQYF. The part of the CDR3 DNA that was read is TGTGCCAGCAGCGAGCTAGCGGGAGGCTCGGAGACC.

Turning to this clone: Coverage ceases 3 residues before the CDR3 finishes, and the germline J gene fills in the end. The chain is built from TRBV5-1 and TRBJ2-7; TRBD1 aligns across 7 bases. CDR1 and CDR2 (germline): SGHRS, YFSETQ. This CDR3 contains 18 residues. Losses at the gene ends were 0 bases for V and 3 bases for J; bases not matched to a gene: 15. The chain's CDR3 is CASSLGPSSRGLIYEQYF. CDR3 DNA (partial): TGCGCCAGCAGCTTGGGTCCCTCATCAAGGGGGCTTATCTACGAG.

With respect to this clone: The sequence runs out 3 residues before the end of the CDR3; the remainder is reconstructed from the germline J gene. This sequence joins TRBV7-3 and TRBJ2-5; TRBD2 aligns across 12 bases. Germline V gene sequence: CDR1 SGHTA, CDR2 FQGTGA. This CDR3 spans 15 amino acids. The J segment lost 5 bases and the V segment lost 5 bases, leaving 6 bases of the junction unmatched. The sequenced CDR3 bases are TGTGCCAGCAGCCCACTAGCGGGAGGATGGGAGACC. Translation gives CASSPLAGGWET. In full, the CDR3 reads CASSPLAGGWETQYF.

Notes on this clone: The read is 3 residues too short to cover the CDR3 end, so that end is filled in from the germline J gene. The gene calls are TRBV10-3 and TRBJ1-1; D is unresolved. This CDR3 comprises 12 residues. Germline CDR1 ENHRY, CDR2 SYGVKD. The DNA read from the CDR3 is TGTGCCATCAGTGAGTTGAACAGAGAA. It is translated as CAISELNRE. The full CDR3 protein is CAISELNREAFF.

As concerns this clone: The read terminates 3 residues ahead of where the CDR3 ends, so the germline J gene completes it. The gene calls are TRBV29-1 and TRBJ1-1; possible D gene TRBD1, 6 bases. Per germline, CDR1 SQVTM and CDR2 ANQGSEA. CDR3 size: 11 residues. V was cut by 6 bases and J by 5 bases, with 10 bases left in between. Incomplete CDR3 DNA: TGCAGCGTAGTTAGGGGGACTGAA. It translates to CSVVRGTE. In full, the CDR3 is CSVVRGTEAFF.

Concerning this clone: The read terminates 3 residues before the CDR3 end, so the remaining end is supplied by the germline J gene. The chain is built from TRBV12-5 and TRBJ2-5; the match to TRBD2 covers 11 bases. The germline CDR1 and CDR2 sequences are LGHNT and FRNRAP. This CDR3 has 18 amino acids. The ends lost 1 base at V and 1 base at J; junction bases unmatched: 8. The covered CDR3 bases are TGTGCTAGTGGTTTGGACCCCCAACTAGCGGGGGTCCAAGAGACC. As protein: CASGLDPQLAGVQET. The full-length CDR3 reads as CASGLDPQLAGVQETQYF.

The covered CDR3 bases are TGTGCCAGCTCACCAAGTTCGGCGGACTATGGC. Its protein product is CASSPSSADYG. The CDR3 reads in full as CASSPSSADYGYTF. The chain recombines TRBV18 with TRBJ1-2; D unclear. The read terminates 3 residues ahead of where the CDR3 ends, so the germline J gene completes it. The CDR3 is 14 amino acids. Per germline, CDR1 KGHSH and CDR2 LQKENI. Trimming removed 2 bases from V and 3 bases from J, with 10 bases in between.